The 25 T cell receptor beta chains reported below all come from one sample, sequenced in a study of blood T cell repertoires in COVID-19. This table comes from immunoSEQ multiplex PCR, and its TCRdb copy is limited to in-frame clones, with some not included. The sample includes approximately 54,000 clones, roughly 81% of them seen just once. Sequenced material: peripheral blood. The receptor source for this set is a woman aged 55-69 years with acute or convalescent COVID-19.

The chain uses TRBV3-1 (or the pseudogene TRBV3-2) and TRBJ2-7; D remains ambiguous. The CDR3 covers 13 residues. V gave up 5 bases and J gave up 2 bases, with 10 bases separating them. Germline CDR1 and CDR2: LGHDT and YNNKEL (reference sequence). The chain's CDR3 is CASSTPRPYEQYF. CDR3 nucleotide sequence: TGTGCCAGCAGCACCCCGCGCCCCTACGAGCAGTACTTC.

This chain joins TRBV7-2 and TRBJ1-4; D unresolved. Between the trimmed V and J ends, which lost 3 bases and 8 bases, there was a span of 7 bases. CDR3 size: 12 residues. CDR1 and CDR2 from the germline V gene are SGHTA and FQGNSA. Here the CDR3 DNA reads TGTGCCAGCAGCTTTGGCGGGGAAAAACTGTTTTTT. It is translated as CASSFGGEKLFF.

V is TRBV19 and J is TRBJ2-7; D not certain. V gave up 4 bases and J gave up 5 bases, with 12 bases separating them. The CDR3 spans 13 residues. Germline assignment: CDR1 LNHDA and CDR2 SQIVND (reference sequence). CDR3 amino acids: CASSTYRGDEQYF. CDR3 coding DNA: TGTGCCAGTAGTACCTACCGCGGAGACGAGCAGTACTTC.

This clone has just one count. The J gene is TRBJ2-2, the V gene TRBV6-5; 7 positions match TRBD1. V was clipped by 7 bases and J by 7 bases; unmatched bases: 12. The CDR3 is made up of 15 amino acids. Germline V CDR1 and CDR2: MNHEY, SVGAGI. CDR3: CASTLAGTAGGELFF. The CDR3 nucleotides are TGTGCCAGCACATTGGCCGGGACAGCTGGCGGGGAGCTGTTTTTT.

The chain links TRBV29-1 to TRBJ1-5, with a possible D match to TRBD1 (5 bases). CDR3 length: 15 residues. Deletions cut 3 bases from V and 5 bases from J, with 17 bases between. Germline assignment: CDR1 SQVTM and CDR2 ANQGSEA. In DNA form, the CDR3 reads TGCAGCGTTGATGGGGTCCCAGGGCCGGATCAGCCCCAGCATTTT. It specifies CSVDGVPGPDQPQHF.

V is TRBV3-1 (or the pseudogene TRBV3-2) and J is TRBJ2-3; D is unresolved. CDR3 length equals 12 residues. V was pared by 4 bases and J by 6 bases, with 8 bases between. From germline, CDR1 is LGHDT and CDR2 YNNKEL (reference sequence). CDR3 protein: CASSPSLDTQYF. The CDR3 DNA sequence: TGTGCCAGCAGCCCGTCCCTGGATACGCAGTATTTT.

A word on this clone: The junction does not match germline at one end; this may be a read error. The chain combines TRBV7-2 with TRBJ1-4, with D uncertain. The germline CDR1 and CDR2 sequences are SGHTA and FQGNSA. The CDR3 sequence is 15 residues long. The chain's CDR3 is CASSSTRLFNEKLFF. CDR3 nucleotides: TGTGCCAGCAGCTCCACCCGTCTGTTTAATGAAAAACTTTTTTTT.

The rearrangement uses TRBV30 and TRBJ1-5; D gene uncertain. V lost 0 bases to trimming and J lost 5 bases, with 11 bases between them. The CDR3 is made up of 14 amino acids. Germline V CDR1 and CDR2: GTSNPN, SVGIG (reference sequence). CDR3 sequence reads: CAWSVRQFDQPQHF. CDR3 nucleotide sequence: TGTGCCTGGAGTGTACGACAATTCGATCAGCCCCAGCATTTT. Supplemented by reference TRBV30 and TRBJ1-5, the full variable domain reads SQTIHQWPATLVQPVGSPLSLECTVEGTSNPNLYWYRQAAGRGLQLLFYSVGIGQISSEVPQNLSASRPQDRQFILSSKKLLLSDSGFYLCAWSVRQFDQPQHFGDGTRLSIL.

This chain links TRBV7-2 with TRBJ2-5; 8 nucleotides agree with TRBD1. Trimming took 1 base from V and 7 from J; bases not matched to a gene: 14. This CDR3 has 17 residues. Germline-derived CDR1 and CDR2 are SGHTA and FQGNSA. The CDR3 nucleotides read TGTGCCAGCAGCTTAGACTCAACTACTGACAGGGGATGGACCCAGTACTTC. This translates into CASSLDSTTDRGWTQYF.

The chain employs TRBV3-1 (or the pseudogene TRBV3-2) and TRBJ2-1, with a tentative D call TRBD1 (5 bases). This CDR3 is 18 amino acids long. The germline V gene has CDR1 LGHDT and CDR2 YNNKEL (reference sequence). Trimming stripped 4 bases from V and 0 bases from J, with 19 bases between. The DNA of the CDR3 is TGTGCCAGCAGCCGTAGCTCGAACACAGGCAGCTCCTACAATGAGCAGTTCTTC. As protein: CASSRSSNTGSSYNEQFF.

The count of this clone is one. The chain recombines TRBV7-2 with TRBJ2-1, with 7 bases fitting TRBD2. The CDR3 has 17 residues. Germline trimming cut 2 bases from V and 0 bases from J; bases unmatched to any gene: 7. Germline V lookup: CDR1 SGHTA, CDR2 FQGNSA. CDR3 protein: CASSLWPSGSSYNEQFF. CDR3 bases: TGTGCCAGCAGCTTATGGCCTAGCGGAAGCTCCTACAATGAGCAGTTCTTC.

This clone has just one count. The chain carries TRBV9 and TRBJ2-1, with D perhaps matching TRBD2 (5 bases). V was cut by 4 bases and J by 1 base, with 18 bases left in between. Germline CDR1 is SGDLS and CDR2 is YYNGEE. This CDR3 region has 17 residues. The CDR3 sequence is CASSPLQAPGSYNEQFF. CDR3 DNA sequence: TGTGCCAGCAGCCCTCTGCAGGCCCCGGGGTCCTACAATGAGCAGTTCTTC.

This clone was detected only a few times. The chain couples TRBV6-5 to TRBJ2-3, with 11 bases lining up with TRBD1. The junction had 5 bases not matched to a gene; V was cut back by 6 bases and J by 6 bases. Germline assignment: CDR1 MNHEY and CDR2 SVGAGI. This CDR3 region has 14 residues. The CDR3 bases are TGTGCCAGCAGACGGACAGGGGGCGAGGATACGCAGTATTTT. Its protein is CASRRTGGEDTQYF.

The gene calls are TRBV28 and TRBJ2-3, with a possible D match to TRBD1 (5 bases). V was shortened by 7 bases and J by 2 bases, with 22 bases between the two germline ends. The CDR3 consists of 17 residues. Germline loops: CDR1 MDHEN, CDR2 SYDVKM. The DNA of the CDR3 is TGTGCCAGCATCCCCCCCGTAGGACATACCCTCACAGATACGCAGTATTTT. Translation gives CASIPPVGHTLTDTQYF.

This chain uses TRBV5-1 with TRBJ2-1; 11 nucleotides match TRBD1. The CDR3 is made up of 15 amino acids. J gave up 7 bases and V 1 base, and 4 bases lay outside the gene matches. CDR1 SGHRS and CDR2 YFSETQ come from the germline V gene. CDR3 residues: CASSLTGQGENEQFF. In nucleotides, the CDR3 is TGCGCCAGCAGCTTGACGGGACAGGGGGAGAATGAGCAGTTCTTC.

This clone turned up a few times. This sequence joins TRBV30 and TRBJ2-7; TRBD2 aligns across 11 bases. This CDR3 has 13 amino acids. The germline V gene has CDR1 GTSNPN and CDR2 SVGIG (reference sequence). V shed 3 bases, J shed 9 bases, and the junction held 7 bases outside the gene matches. The CDR3 spells CAWRTSGILVQYF. CDR3 nucleotide sequence: TGTGCCTGGAGGACTAGCGGGATTTTGGTGCAGTACTTC.

The chain has TRBV5-1 and TRBJ1-1, with D perhaps TRBD1 (6 bases). The V end was cut by 4 bases, the J end by 1 base, with 17 bases between. The germline CDR1 and CDR2 sequences are SGHRS and YFSETQ. CDR3 length: 16 residues. In DNA, the CDR3 is TGCGCCAGCAGCCTCCAAGGGGGAGCGGCGAACACTGAAGCTTTCTTT. Protein sequence: CASSLQGGAANTEAFF.

This clone has a handful of counts. The chain carries TRBV30 and TRBJ1-2, with TRBD1 matching 7 bases. The length of the CDR3 is 13 residues. V lost 6 bases and J lost 7; bases outside the gene matches: 11. Per germline, CDR1 GTSNPN and CDR2 SVGIG (reference sequence). CDR3 amino acids: CACQGQPRGGYTF. The CDR3 DNA reads TGTGCCTGCCAGGGACAGCCCCGCGGTGGCTACACCTTC.

The chain is built from TRBV27 and TRBJ2-1; TRBD2 might be the D (5 bases). The V end was cut by 2 bases, the J end by 7 bases, with 15 bases between. From germline, CDR1 is MNHEY and CDR2 SMNVEV (reference sequence). This CDR3 has 15 amino acids. CDR3 in DNA: TGTGCCAGCAGTTTAACGGGATCGGTACGAAATGAGCAGTTCTTC. It specifies CASSLTGSVRNEQFF.

V gene TRBV9 combines with J gene TRBJ2-2, with TRBD1 identical over 8 bases. Germline V gives CDR1 SGDLS, CDR2 YYNGEE. With 6 bases clipped from V and 3 bases from J, the junction kept 4 bases outside the gene matches. The CDR3 sequence is 14 residues long. In nucleotides, the CDR3 is TGTGCCAGCACCGGGACAGGAGACACCGGGGAGCTGTTTTTT. Protein sequence: CASTGTGDTGELFF.

The rearrangement joins TRBV6-5 to TRBJ1-1; no definite D call. Trimming shortened V by 2 bases and J by 5 bases, and 9 bases separated the two germline ends. The CDR3 spans 13 residues. Germline lookup yields CDR1 MNHEY and CDR2 SVGAGI. Here the CDR3 DNA reads TGTGCCAGCAGTTACACTAGGACGACTGAAGCTTTCTTT. Translating gives CASSYTRTTEAFF.

This chain uses TRBV3-1 (or the pseudogene TRBV3-2) with TRBJ1-1, with 8 bases identical to TRBD1. Germline CDR1 reads LGHDT; CDR2 reads YNNKEL (reference sequence). Trimming cost V 5 bases and J 3 bases; bases outside gene matches: 8. There are 15 residues in the CDR3. This CDR3 is CASSTNRGEDTEAFF. In DNA form, the CDR3 reads TGTGCCAGCAGCACTAACAGGGGGGAAGACACTGAAGCTTTCTTT.

This sequence joins TRBV19 and TRBJ2-5, with D tentatively TRBD1 (6 bases). Trimming left V 5 bases short and J 2 bases short, with 18 bases between. Germline V CDR1 and CDR2: LNHDA, SQIVND (reference sequence). This CDR3 is built from 16 residues. As DNA, the CDR3 is TGTGCCAGTAGTCCAAGACAGGCCTTACTTCAAGAGACCCAGTACTTC. Protein sequence: CASSPRQALLQETQYF.

The J gene is TRBJ1-2, the V gene TRBV14, with TRBD1 matching over 9 bases. CDR3 length equals 12 residues. J lost 10 bases, V lost 4 bases, and 4 bases had no gene match. The germline V gene has CDR1 SGHDN and CDR2 FVKESK. The CDR3 DNA sequence: TGTGCCAGCAGCCGTTGGGACAGGGTCTACACCTTC. This encodes CASSRWDRVYTF.

This chain uses TRBV5-5 with TRBJ2-7, with 7 bases identical to TRBD1. The V and J ends lost 2 bases and 2 bases, in that order; junction bases with no gene match: 4. The length of the CDR3 is 14 residues. Germline values: CDR1 SGHKS, CDR2 YYEKEE (reference sequence). The CDR3 loop reads CASSLQQGTYEQYF. The CDR3 DNA sequence: TGTGCCAGCAGCTTACAACAGGGGACCTACGAGCAGTACTTC.